The text below deals with one TCR beta chain. The data originate from a study of PD-L1 blockade in urothelial cancer. Looking at the study overall: The patients' atezolizumab therapy, 1,200 mg intravenously every 3 weeks, started in about 2014. Once treatment had started, blood was analyzed at 3 weeks (second dose) and again at 6 weeks.

Stated time point: peripheral blood 6 weeks after treatment start. Locally advanced or metastatic urothelial carcinoma affected the patients. Clones were read by immunoSEQ multiplex PCR, and TCRdb kept only the in-frame ones, dropping some. The sample has about 120,000 clones; around 89% are singletons. The receptor's source is a man in his fifties or sixties with urothelial cancer. The sequences come from PBMCs, collected around atezolizumab (anti-PD-L1) treatment.

CDR3 loop: CASSPGLSSYEQYF. The CDR3 nucleotides are TGTGCCAGCTCACCGGGACTGTCATCCTACGAGCAGTACTTC. This chain connects TRBV18 to TRBJ2-7, with D possibly matching TRBD2 (6 bases). This CDR3 has 14 residues. With 3 bases removed from V and 1 base from J, the gap between germline ends came to 10 bases. The germline V gene has CDR1 KGHSH and CDR2 LQKENI. Variable domain in full (rest from reference TRBV18 and TRBJ2-7): NAGVMQNPRHLVRRRGQEARLRCSPMKGHSHVYWYRQLPEEGLKFMVYLQKENIIDESGMPKERFSAEFPKEGPSILRIQQVVRGDSAAYFCASSPGLSSYEQYFGPGTRLTVT.